These T cell receptor beta chains were read from a single sample in a study of beta chain features in type 1 diabetes. Repertoires were generated with immunoSEQ multiplex PCR, while TCRdb's copy carries only in-frame clones and drops some. The sample consists of approximately 470,000 clones, about 29% of them appearing once. The source material was naive CD4+ T cells from blood. These receptors came from a man younger than 35 in good health. Each CDR3 is given with its conserved first and last residue. The D gene is left open where the match is weak. Some rows mark clone size as missing; the rest say once, few, many or name a class of expanded clone.

TRBD1	TRBV7-9	TRBJ2-3	few	TGTGCCAGCAGCCGCGGACAGGGTACAGATACGCAGTATTTT	CASSRGQGTDTQYF
TRBD2	TRBV5-4	TRBJ2-3	few	TGTGCCAGCAGCTTGGGCGGACTAGCGGGAGAGGCAGATACGCAGTATTTT	CASSLGGLAGEADTQYF
TRBD1	TRBV10-3	TRBJ2-7	-	TGTGCCATCAGTGGAGGGACAGGGGGGTACGAGCAGTACTTC	CAISGGTGGYEQYF
TRBD1	TRBV10-3	TRBJ2-7	-	TGTGCCATCAGAGCAGGGGGCTACGAGCAGTACTTC	CAIRAGGYEQYF
-	TRBV20-1	TRBJ2-7	few	TGCAGTGCTAGACGGGGATACGAGCAGTACTTC	CSARRGYEQYF
-	TRBV2	TRBJ1-1	-	TGTGCCAGCACCTGGTACGTAGAAGCTTTCTTT	CASTWYVEAFF
TRBD1	TRBV2	TRBJ2-2	few	TGTGCCAGCAGGGGACAGGGGGCGGACACCGGGGAGCTGTTTTTT	CASRGQGADTGELFF
TRBD2	TRBV4-2	TRBJ2-7	-	TGTGCCAGCAGCCAGACTAGCGGGATCGAGTACGAGCAGTACTTC	CASSQTSGIEYEQYF
-	TRBV25-1	TRBJ2-3	-	TGTGCCAGCAGTGAAACTAGCACAGATACGCAGTATTTT	CASSETSTDTQYF
-	TRBV7-6	TRBJ2-2	-	TGTGCCAGCAGCTTAGTCCGGGTCTCAAACACCGGGGAGCTGTTTTTT	CASSLVRVSNTGELFF
-	TRBV28	TRBJ2-3	few	TGTGCCAGCAGGGAGGGACAGTATATCGATACGCAGTATTTT	CASREGQYIDTQYF
-	TRBV29-1	TRBJ1-2	few	TGCAGCGTTGTACTGAGTGGCTACACCTTC	CSVVLSGYTF
TRBD1	TRBV28	TRBJ1-4	-	TGTGCCAGCAGTCTCAGGACAGGGATTACTAATGAAAAACTGTTTTTT	CASSLRTGITNEKLFF
-	TRBV25-1	TRBJ2-7	-	TGTGCCAGCAGTGAGGGGGGGCCCCTCGAGCAGTACTTC	CASSEGGPLEQYF
-	TRBV9	TRBJ1-3	-	TGTGCCAGCAGCCCCCCGGGGGTTGGAAACACCATATATTTT	CASSPPGVGNTIYF
-	TRBV10-3	TRBJ2-2	-	TGTGCCATCAGAGGGACGACGAACACCGGGGAGCTGTTTTTT	CAIRGTTNTGELFF
-	TRBV7-2	TRBJ2-7	-	TGTGCCAGCAGCTTAGGGGCTAGCTTTTACTACGAGCAGTACTTC	CASSLGASFYYEQYF
-	TRBV5-4	TRBJ2-7	-	TGTGCCAGCAGCCCCGTAGCCTCGAGCGTCTCCGAGCAGTACTTC	CASSPVASSVSEQYF
-	TRBV29-1	TRBJ2-5	few	TGCAGCGGCGGCCTCCGGGAGACCCAGTACTTC	CSGGLRETQYF
-	TRBV29-1	TRBJ1-1	few	TGCAGCGTTGACAGAGGGAACACTGAAGCTTTCTTT	CSVDRGNTEAFF
-	TRBV6-6	TRBJ2-6	few	TGTGCCAGCAGTCACGGGAGCCCCTCTGGGGCCAACGTCCTGACTTTC	CASSHGSPSGANVLTF
TRBD1	TRBV29-1	TRBJ1-3	-	TGCAGCGTTGAGAAGACAGGGTCTGGAAACACCATATATTTT	CSVEKTGSGNTIYF